The sequence of this TCR beta chain was determined in a study of human T cells and chemical hapten exposure. The overall study: For the roughly 24-week duration of the study, patients were given weekly doses of diphenylcyclopropenone on the scalp.

As for time point: patch test 1, 2 weeks after DPC sensitization. Treatment: therapeutic diphenylcyclopropenone sensitization with weekly scalp DPC. Prior to each patch test being applied, blood was drawn. CDR1 is SQVTM, CDR2 ANQGSEA, per germline. Trimming cost V 7 bases and J 4 bases; bases outside gene matches: 7. The CDR3 sequence is 13 residues long. About this clonotype: Its cognate antigen is unknown.

Regarding the study as a whole: High-frequency TCRs, those above 1 in 1000, stayed the same after DPC sensitization. Expanded TCRs showed more large CDR3 clusters than pre-sensitization or healthy control sets.

TCRdb reprocessed the RACE reads via MiXCR and lists one record per CDR3 protein. This sample has some 87,000 distinct CDR3 sequences, with about a tenth found just once. Sequencing used whole blood, obtained in connection with sensitization to the hapten diphenylcyclopropenone (DPC). This receptor was obtained from a woman aged 45-60 years with alopecia areata. Some clones in this sample may be carry-over from other donors' samples. The chain links TRBV29-1 to TRBJ1-3; 7 bases line up with TRBD1. The CDR3 DNA reads as TGCAGCGGGCTGACAGGGACCGGAAACACCATATATTTT. Protein: CSGLTGTGNTIYF.